This T cell receptor (beta chain) was found in a study of T cell responses to AZD1222 COVID-19 vaccine. Study-wide findings and caveats: Most donors were white British and more were female, and clonal diversity was possibly underestimated. Variant regions that are unmutated are reportedly the target of nearly half of spike-specific TCRs.

V was trimmed by 1 base and J by 2 bases, leaving 9 bases between them. CDR1 SGHAT and CDR2 FQNNGV come from the germline V gene. The CDR3 runs 14 residues. This table comes from immunoSEQ multiplex PCR, and its TCRdb copy is limited to in-frame clones, with some not included. The sample lists some 140,000 clones, 89% occurring once. Pooled in the analysis were second doses at about 4 or about 12 weeks. Remarks on this clone: No antigen is known for it.

V usage is TRBV11-2 and J usage is TRBJ2-7; unclear D gene. The sequencing used peripheral blood, collected 28 days after the second AZD1222 dose. The TCR comes from an adult who received the AZD1222 COVID-19 vaccine. CDR3 nucleotide sequence: TGTGCCAGCAGCTTAGTCAGGCGCGCCTACGAGCAGTACTTC. It translates to CASSLVRRAYEQYF. Full variable domain (rest looked up from reference TRBV11-2 and TRBJ2-7): EAGVAQSPRYKIIEKRQSVAFWCNPISGHATLYWYQQILGQGPKLLIQFQNNGVVDDSQLPKDRFSAERLKGVDSTLKIQPAKLEDSAVYLCASSLVRRAYEQYFGPGTRLTVT.